These 25 T cell receptor beta chains originate from one sample sequenced in a study of post-analysis software for immune sequencing data. Researchers reported that TCR beta cDNA libraries carried unique molecular identifiers. TCRdb redid the calling of the PCR reads with MiXCR, one entry per CDR3 protein. This sample has roughly 200,000 distinct CDR3 sequences, with around 30% found just once. Findings and limits, study-wide: Elevated frequency relative to controls characterized 4 or 5 TRBV segments in patients, TRBV5-6, TRBV5-1 and TRBV20-1 among them.

Their recognized antigens are unknown. The sequenced sample was blood. The receptors stem from a girl between 2 and 17 years old with multiple sclerosis.

The V gene is TRBV30, the J gene TRBJ1-4; a possible D gene is TRBD1 (5 bases). V dropped 2 bases and J dropped 7 bases, with 14 bases sitting between them. Germline lookup yields CDR1 GTSNPN and CDR2 SVGIG (reference sequence). The CDR3 extends over 14 amino acids. The CDR3 region is CAWSIGDSGEKLFF. As DNA, the CDR3 is TGTGCCTGGAGTATAGGGGATAGCGGTGAAAAACTGTTTTTT.

This clonotype turned up a few times. This chain uses TRBV5-1 with TRBJ2-2, with 10 bases identical to TRBD1. With V trimmed by 4 bases and J by 6 bases, 9 bases remained unmatched. The length of the CDR3 is 16 residues. Germline V gene data show CDR1 as SGHRS and CDR2 as YFSETQ. CDR3 bases: TGCGCCAGCAGCCAGTTACCCGGGACAGGGGCCGGGGAGCTGTTTTTT. Translated, it gives CASSQLPGTGAGELFF.

The chain couples TRBV20-1 to TRBJ2-7; D may be TRBD1 (6 bases). Germline CDR1 reads DFQATT; CDR2 reads SNEGSKA (reference sequence). The V gene lost 6 bases and the J gene lost 7 bases, with 25 bases spanning the gap. The CDR3 contains 15 residues. The DNA of the CDR3 is TGCAGTGCAACGAAGCTAGGACAGTCCTACAATGAGCAGTACTTC. It translates to CSATKLGQSYNEQYF.

This clonotype was detected only a few times. The chain carries TRBV12-3 or TRBV12-4 and TRBJ1-4, with D unclear. The ends were cut back, 4 bases at V and 8 bases at J, with 14 bases in the middle. There are 14 residues in the CDR3. The CDR3 bases are TGTGCCAGCAGTTCCCGTCGAGGGAGAGAAAAACTGTTTTTT. It specifies CASSSRRGREKLFF.

About this clonotype itself: This could be a read error, since a much larger clone is one nucleotide away. This rearrangement joins TRBV9 to TRBJ2-1; TRBD2 matches 12 bases. In germline, CDR1 is SGDLS, CDR2 YYNGEE. This CDR3 has 16 residues. Losses at the gene ends were 3 bases for V and 10 bases for J; bases not matched to a gene: 11. The CDR3 sequence is CASSADRLAGVNEQFF. In DNA form, the CDR3 reads TGTGCCAGCAGCGCAGATCGACTAGCGGGAGTTAACGAGCAGTTCTTC.

This chain links TRBV3-1 with TRBJ1-1, with unresolved D. Germline loops: CDR1 LGHDT, CDR2 YNNKEL (reference sequence). Trimming pared 4 bases from V and 5 bases from J, leaving 14 bases between. The CDR3 length is 14 residues. CDR3 DNA: TGTGCCAGCAGCCCTTTCTTGTCTGGGACTGAAGCTTTCTTT. This encodes CASSPFLSGTEAFF.

This clonotype was recorded many times. The rearrangement joins TRBV20-1 to TRBJ1-2; D call uncertain. This CDR3 has 15 residues. Trimming took 0 bases from V and 2 from J, leaving 13 bases between them. Germline lookup yields CDR1 DFQATT and CDR2 SNEGSKA (reference sequence). The CDR3 bases are TGCAGTGCTAGAGATTCGGGTGAAGGGAACTATGGCTACACCTTC. Translating gives CSARDSGEGNYGYTF.

This clonotype came up a few times. The chain carries TRBV5-4 and TRBJ2-2; 12 positions match TRBD1. J gave up 2 bases and V 4 bases, and 15 bases lay outside the gene matches. CDR1 is SGHNT and CDR2 is YYREEE in the germline V gene (reference sequence). This CDR3 is built from 20 residues. The CDR3: CASSTGTGGIRRANTGELFF. The CDR3 DNA is TGTGCCAGCAGCACCGGGACAGGGGGCATACGGCGGGCTAACACCGGGGAGCTGTTTTTT.

The table lists this clonotype with many counts. The rearrangement uses TRBV6-5 and TRBJ2-1; TRBD1 or TRBD2 may be the D gene (5 bases each). V lost 1 base and J lost 8, with 15 bases in between. Germline V CDR1 and CDR2: MNHEY, SVGAGI. This CDR3 is 15 amino acids long. This chain's CDR3 is CASSYLRVGTDEQFF. In DNA form, the CDR3 reads TGTGCCAGCAGTTACTTAAGGGTGGGGACCGATGAGCAGTTCTTC.

This clonotype has a count of ten or more. The gene calls are TRBV28 and TRBJ1-2; no reliable D call. CDR3 length: 11 residues. Germline assignment: CDR1 MDHEN and CDR2 SYDVKM. Trimming stripped 4 bases from V and 4 bases from J, with 4 bases between. The CDR3 DNA reads TGTGCCAGCAGTTCAGGCTATGGCTACACCTTC. Protein: CASSSGYGYTF.

This chain connects TRBV11-2 to TRBJ1-4, with 9 bases matching TRBD1. Germline V CDR1 and CDR2: SGHAT, FQNNGV. Trimming took 1 base from V and 8 from J; bases not matched to a gene: 5. There are 15 residues in the CDR3. The CDR3 DNA sequence: TGTGCCAGCAGCTTAGGGGACAGGGACGAAGAAAAACTGTTTTTT. Its protein product is CASSLGDRDEEKLFF.

This clonotype was seen only a few times. V and J are TRBV5-6 and TRBJ1-4, with TRBD1 as a possible D gene (5 bases). CDR1 SGHDT and CDR2 YYEEEE come from the germline V gene. CDR3 size: 13 residues. Between the trimmed V and J ends, which lost 4 bases and 7 bases, there was a span of 11 bases. CDR3 sequence reads: CASSRKRGEKLFF. The CDR3 bases are TGTGCCAGCAGCCGGAAGAGGGGTGAAAAACTGTTTTTT. The entire variable domain, with the rest obtained from reference TRBV5-6 and TRBJ1-4, is as follows: DAGVTQSPTHLIKTRGQQVTLRCSPKSGHDTVSWYQQALGQGPQFIFQYYEEEERQRGNFPDRFSGHQFPNYSSELNVNALLLGDSALYLCASSRKRGEKLFFGSGTQLSVL.

The chain has TRBV30 and TRBJ1-1, with TRBD1 as a possible D gene (6 bases). The germline CDR1 and CDR2 sequences are GTSNPN and SVGIG (reference sequence). This CDR3 has 14 residues. Trimming shortened V by 3 bases and J by 2 bases, and 13 bases separated the two germline ends. CDR3 sequence reads: CAWSEGGPNTEAFF. Written as DNA, the CDR3 is TGTGCCTGGAGCGAGGGGGGTCCTAACACTGAAGCTTTCTTT.

Comments on this clonotype: A much more abundant neighbour one base away suggests this may be a read error. J is TRBJ2-7 and V is TRBV25-1; possibly TRBD1 for D (5 bases). The CDR3 has 13 residues. Germline CDR1 and CDR2: MGHDK and SYGVNS. The CDR3 reads CVSSLGVPYEQYF. The DNA of the CDR3 is TGTGTCAGCAGTTTAGGGGTTCCCTACGAGCAGTACTTC.

This clonotype was counted many times. J is TRBJ1-1 and V is TRBV29-1; D may be TRBD1 (6 bases). The CDR3 runs to 13 residues. Trimming removed 5 bases at V and 1 base at J, with 11 bases between. Germline assignment: CDR1 SQVTM and CDR2 ANQGSEA. The CDR3 region is CSVPDRKNTEAFF. The CDR3 DNA follows: TGCAGCGTTCCCGACAGGAAGAACACTGAAGCTTTCTTT.

The chain links TRBV7-3 to TRBJ1-1; D is perhaps TRBD1 (5 bases). The CDR3 extends over 16 amino acids. Trimming took off 2 bases at V and 7 bases at J, with 20 bases between the two ends. Germline V CDR1 and CDR2: SGHTA, FQGTGA. CDR3 sequence: CASSLFLGTPDNEAFF. CDR3 bases: TGTGCCAGCAGCTTATTTCTGGGGACCCCAGATAATGAAGCTTTCTTT.

This clonotype appeared many times. This chain joins TRBV3-1 and TRBJ1-2; 7 bases align to TRBD1. CDR3 length: 15 residues. After removal of 3 bases from V and 0 bases from J, the junction contained 4 bases not matched to a gene. Germline V gene sequence: CDR1 LGHDT, CDR2 YNNKEL (reference sequence). The CDR3 sequence: CASSHRGQTNYGYTF. CDR3 DNA: TGTGCCAGCAGCCACCGGGGACAGACTAACTATGGCTACACCTTC.

There are many counts of this clonotype. J is TRBJ2-5 and V is TRBV7-2; the match to TRBD2 covers 7 bases. The CDR3 sequence is 13 residues long. The V gene's germline CDR1 is SGHTA and CDR2 FQGNSA. After removal of 5 bases from V and 9 bases from J, the junction contained 9 bases not matched to a gene. The CDR3, as DNA: TGTGCCAGCAGCCCCTGGGAGGGTTGGTCCCAGTACTTC. It codes for CASSPWEGWSQYF.

With respect to this clonotype: A much larger clone is a single base away; this may be a read error. The gene calls are TRBV15 and TRBJ2-7; D is possibly TRBD2 (6 bases). The ends were cut back, 5 bases at V and 5 bases at J, with 13 bases in the middle. This CDR3 spans 13 amino acids. Per the germline V gene, CDR1 is LNHNV and CDR2 is YYDKDF (reference sequence). CDR3 sequence: CATSPRGNDEQYF. Written as DNA, the CDR3 is TGTGCCACCAGCCCCCGCGGGAACGACGAGCAGTACTTC.

This clonotype has just a few counts. The J gene is TRBJ1-5, the V gene TRBV7-9; D gene ambiguous. Trimming cost V 5 bases and J 6 bases, with 14 bases left between them. This CDR3 region has 14 residues. Germline assignment: CDR1 SEHNR and CDR2 FQNEAQ (reference sequence). This chain's CDR3 is CASSPWGFGQPQHF. CDR3 sequence (DNA): TGTGCCAGCAGCCCGTGGGGTTTCGGTCAGCCCCAGCATTTT. Full variable domain (outside the CDR3, taken from reference TRBV7-9 and TRBJ1-5): DTGVSQNPRHKITKRGQNVTFRCDPISEHNRLYWYRQTLGQGPEFLTYFQNEAQLEKSRLLSDRFSAERPKGSFSTLEIQRTEQGDSAMYLCASSPWGFGQPQHFGDGTRLSIL.

The sample holds many counts of this clonotype. This sequence joins TRBV5-1 and TRBJ2-1, with D perhaps matching TRBD1 or TRBD2 (5 bases each). In germline, CDR1 is SGHRS, CDR2 YFSETQ. V lost 0 bases, J lost 6 bases, and 13 bases lay in between. The CDR3 extends over 15 amino acids. The CDR3 DNA is TGCGCCAGCAGCTTGGCCGCAGGGACCCTCAATGAGCAGTTCTTC. It codes for CASSLAAGTLNEQFF. The full variable domain, rest sourced from reference TRBV5-1 and TRBJ2-1, is KAGVTQTPRYLIKTRGQQVTLSCSPISGHRSVSWYQQTPGQGLQFLFEYFSETQRNKGNFPGRFSGRQFSNSRSEMNVSTLELGDSALYLCASSLAAGTLNEQFFGPGTRLTVL.

The CDR3 bases are TGTGCCATCAGTGAGTCGGAGGGTAGGACTGAAGCTTTCTTT. It specifies CAISESEGRTEAFF. The chain is built from TRBV10-3 and TRBJ1-1; D is ambiguous. The V and J ends lost 0 bases and 5 bases respectively, with 10 bases between them. CDR3 length: 14 residues. CDR1 and CDR2 from the germline V gene are ENHRY and SYGVKD.

This clonotype was detected once. The CDR3 region is CASSVWGTRKYF. The CDR3 nucleotides read TGTGCCAGCAGCGTTTGGGGGACACGCAAGTACTTC. The chain recombines TRBV5-4 with TRBJ2-4, with D possibly being TRBD1 (6 bases). V gave up 4 bases and J gave up 14 bases, with 16 bases separating them. Germline V CDR1 and CDR2: SGHNT, YYREEE (reference sequence). This CDR3 has 12 amino acids.

This clonotype has at least ten counts. V gene TRBV28 combines with J gene TRBJ2-7, with D possibly matching TRBD2 (6 bases). The V gene lost 2 bases and the J gene lost 0 bases, with 14 bases spanning the gap. CDR3 length equals 16 residues. CDR1 and CDR2 from the germline V gene are MDHEN and SYDVKM. In DNA form, the CDR3 reads TGTGCCAGCAGTTTAGGTAGGACGGGACTCTCCTACGAGCAGTACTTC. Translating it yields CASSLGRTGLSYEQYF.

Points on this clonotype: A much more abundant neighbour one base away suggests this may be a read error. This CDR3 reads CASSQDALNYDYTF. CDR3 coding DNA: TGCGCCAGCAGCCAAGACGCTTTGAACTATGACTACACCTTC. The chain links TRBV4-1 to TRBJ1-2, with D unresolved. Germline CDR1 reads MGHRA; CDR2 reads YSYEKL. This CDR3 has 14 amino acids.